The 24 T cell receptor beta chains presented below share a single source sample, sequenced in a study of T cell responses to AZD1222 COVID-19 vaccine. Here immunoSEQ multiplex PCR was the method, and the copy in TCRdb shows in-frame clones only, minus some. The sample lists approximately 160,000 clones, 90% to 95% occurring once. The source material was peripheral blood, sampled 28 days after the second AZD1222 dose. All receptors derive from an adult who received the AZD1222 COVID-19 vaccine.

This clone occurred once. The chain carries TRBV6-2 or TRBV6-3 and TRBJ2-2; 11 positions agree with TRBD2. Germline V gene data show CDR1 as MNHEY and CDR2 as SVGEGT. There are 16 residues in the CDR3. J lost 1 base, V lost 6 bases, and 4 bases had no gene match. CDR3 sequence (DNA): TGTGCCAGCAGCCGCCTAGCGGGAGGGAACACCGGGGAGCTGTTTTTT. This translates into CASSRLAGGNTGELFF.

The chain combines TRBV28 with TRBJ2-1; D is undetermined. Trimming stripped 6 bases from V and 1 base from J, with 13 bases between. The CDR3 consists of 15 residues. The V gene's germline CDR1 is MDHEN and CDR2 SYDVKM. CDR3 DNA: TGTGCCAGCAGCCAAGATGGGTCTTCCTACAATGAGCAGTTCTTC. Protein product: CASSQDGSSYNEQFF.

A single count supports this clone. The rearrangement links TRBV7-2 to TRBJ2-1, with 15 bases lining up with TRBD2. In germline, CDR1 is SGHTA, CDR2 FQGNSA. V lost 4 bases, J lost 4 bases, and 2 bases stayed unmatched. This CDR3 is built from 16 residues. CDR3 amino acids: CASSWGLAGGYNEQFF. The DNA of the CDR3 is TGTGCCAGCAGCTGGGGACTAGCGGGAGGTTACAATGAGCAGTTCTTC.

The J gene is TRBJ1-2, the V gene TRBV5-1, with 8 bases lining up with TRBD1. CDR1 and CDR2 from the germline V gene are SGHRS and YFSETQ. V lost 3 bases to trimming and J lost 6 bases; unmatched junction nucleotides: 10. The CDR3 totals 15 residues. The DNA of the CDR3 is TGCGCCAGCAGCTCGGGACAGGCGGAGGTCCATGGCTACACCTTC. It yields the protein CASSSGQAEVHGYTF.

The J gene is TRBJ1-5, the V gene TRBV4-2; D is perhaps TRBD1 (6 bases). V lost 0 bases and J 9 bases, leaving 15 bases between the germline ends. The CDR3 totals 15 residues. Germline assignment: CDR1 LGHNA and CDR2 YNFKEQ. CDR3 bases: TGTGCCAGCAGCCAAGACCGGGACACGGCAATGCCCCAGCATTTT. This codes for CASSQDRDTAMPQHF.

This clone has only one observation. Here the CDR3 DNA reads TGCGCCAGCAGCCCGGGGACCCCGAGGGGGGCCAAAAACATTCAGTACTTC. Encoded protein: CASSPGTPRGAKNIQYF. The rearrangement links TRBV4-1 to TRBJ2-4; a weak D match, TRBD1 (6 bases). The length of the CDR3 is 17 residues. Germline loops: CDR1 MGHRA, CDR2 YSYEKL. Trimming pared 4 bases from V and 1 base from J, leaving 17 bases between.

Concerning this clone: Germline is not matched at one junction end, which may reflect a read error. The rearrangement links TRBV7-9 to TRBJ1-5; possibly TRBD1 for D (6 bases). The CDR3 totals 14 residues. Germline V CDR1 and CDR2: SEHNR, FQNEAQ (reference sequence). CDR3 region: CASSLEGVQQPQHF. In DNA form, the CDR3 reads TGTGCCAGCAGTTTAGAGGGGGTACAACAGCCCCAGCATTTT.

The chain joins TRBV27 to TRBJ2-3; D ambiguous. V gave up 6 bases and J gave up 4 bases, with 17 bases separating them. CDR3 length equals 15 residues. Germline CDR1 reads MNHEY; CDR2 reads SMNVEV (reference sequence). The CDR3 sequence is CASSRLLGVADTQYF. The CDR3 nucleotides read TGTGCCAGCAGCCGACTCCTTGGGGTGGCAGATACGCAGTATTTT.

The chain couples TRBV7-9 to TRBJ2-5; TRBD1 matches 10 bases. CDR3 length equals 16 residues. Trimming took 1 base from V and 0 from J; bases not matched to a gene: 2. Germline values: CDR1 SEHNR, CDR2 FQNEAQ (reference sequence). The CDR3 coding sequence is TGTGCCAGCAGCTTAGGGACAGGGGGAAACCAAGAGACCCAGTACTTC. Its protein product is CASSLGTGGNQETQYF.

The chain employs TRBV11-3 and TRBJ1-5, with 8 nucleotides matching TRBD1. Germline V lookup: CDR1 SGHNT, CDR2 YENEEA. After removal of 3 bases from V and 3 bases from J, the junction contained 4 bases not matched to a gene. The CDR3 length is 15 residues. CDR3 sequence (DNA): TGTGCCAGCAGCTTGGACAGGGTTAACAATCAGCCCCAGCATTTT. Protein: CASSLDRVNNQPQHF.

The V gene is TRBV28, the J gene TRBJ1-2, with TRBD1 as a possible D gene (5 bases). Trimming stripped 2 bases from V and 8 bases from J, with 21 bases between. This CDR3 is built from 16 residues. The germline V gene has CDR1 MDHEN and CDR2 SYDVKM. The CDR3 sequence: CASSLGVRHRRGGYTF. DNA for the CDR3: TGTGCCAGCAGTTTAGGGGTTAGGCACAGGCGGGGGGGCTACACCTTC.

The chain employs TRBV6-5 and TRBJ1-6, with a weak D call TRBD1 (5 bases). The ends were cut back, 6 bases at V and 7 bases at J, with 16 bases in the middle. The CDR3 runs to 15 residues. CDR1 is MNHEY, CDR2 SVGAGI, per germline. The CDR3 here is CASRPQDKANSPLHF. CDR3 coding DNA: TGTGCCAGCAGACCGCAGGACAAGGCCAATTCACCCCTCCACTTT.

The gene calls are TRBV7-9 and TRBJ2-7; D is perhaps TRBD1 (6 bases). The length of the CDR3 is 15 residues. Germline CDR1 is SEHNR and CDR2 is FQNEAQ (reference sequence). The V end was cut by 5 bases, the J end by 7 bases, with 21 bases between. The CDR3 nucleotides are TGTGCCAGCAGCGCACGGGACACACTCCAGAGGGAGCAGTACTTC. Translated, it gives CASSARDTLQREQYF. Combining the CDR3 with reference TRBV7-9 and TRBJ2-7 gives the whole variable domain DTGVSQNPRHKITKRGQNVTFRCDPISEHNRLYWYRQTLGQGPEFLTYFQNEAQLEKSRLLSDRFSAERPKGSFSTLEIQRTEQGDSAMYLCASSARDTLQREQYFGPGTRLTVT.

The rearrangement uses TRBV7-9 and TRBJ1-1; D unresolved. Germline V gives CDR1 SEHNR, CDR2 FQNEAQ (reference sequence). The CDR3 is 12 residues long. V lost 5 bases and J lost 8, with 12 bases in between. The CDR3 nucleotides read TGTGCCAGCAGCCCCTGGGAAGGCGAAGCTTTCTTT. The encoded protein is CASSPWEGEAFF.

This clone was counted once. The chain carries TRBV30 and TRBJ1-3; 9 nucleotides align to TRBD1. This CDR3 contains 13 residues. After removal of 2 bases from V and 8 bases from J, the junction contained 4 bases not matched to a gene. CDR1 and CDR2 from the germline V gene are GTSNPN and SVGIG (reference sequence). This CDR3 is CAWSWDRADTIYF. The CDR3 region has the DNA TGTGCCTGGAGTTGGGACAGGGCGGACACCATATATTTT.

The CDR3 region is CASSVGVGEAKNIQYF. The DNA of the CDR3 is TGTGCCAGCAGCGTAGGGGTAGGGGAGGCCAAAAACATTCAGTACTTC. The V gene is TRBV9, the J gene TRBJ2-4, with D possibly called TRBD1 or TRBD2 (5 bases each). The germline V gene has CDR1 SGDLS and CDR2 YYNGEE. The CDR3 covers 16 residues. V lost 0 bases to trimming and J lost 1 base, with 11 bases between them.

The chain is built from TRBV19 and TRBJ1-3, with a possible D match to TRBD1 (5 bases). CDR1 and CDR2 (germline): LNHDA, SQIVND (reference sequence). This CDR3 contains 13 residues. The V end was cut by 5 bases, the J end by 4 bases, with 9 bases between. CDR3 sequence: CASSAQGGNTIYF. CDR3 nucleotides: TGTGCCAGTAGTGCCCAGGGAGGAAACACCATATATTTT.

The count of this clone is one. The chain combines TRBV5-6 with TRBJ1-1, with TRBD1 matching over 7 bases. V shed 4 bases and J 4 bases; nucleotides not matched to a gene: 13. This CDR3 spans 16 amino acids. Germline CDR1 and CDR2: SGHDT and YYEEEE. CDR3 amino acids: CASSPWTGSTGTEAFF. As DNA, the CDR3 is TGTGCCAGCAGCCCCTGGACAGGTTCTACGGGCACTGAAGCTTTCTTT. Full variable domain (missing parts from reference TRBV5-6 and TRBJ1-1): DAGVTQSPTHLIKTRGQQVTLRCSPKSGHDTVSWYQQALGQGPQFIFQYYEEEERQRGNFPDRFSGHQFPNYSSELNVNALLLGDSALYLCASSPWTGSTGTEAFFGQGTRLTVV.

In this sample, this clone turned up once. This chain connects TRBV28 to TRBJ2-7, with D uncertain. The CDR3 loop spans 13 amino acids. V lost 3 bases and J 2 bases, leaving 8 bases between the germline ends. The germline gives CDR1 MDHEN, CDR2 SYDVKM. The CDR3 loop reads CASSFGRTYEQYF. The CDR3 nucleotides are TGTGCCAGCAGTTTCGGCAGAACCTACGAGCAGTACTTC.

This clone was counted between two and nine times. CDR3 nucleotide sequence: TGTGCCAGCAGGTTGACAGGGGGGGCAACTAATGAAAAACTGTTTTTT. Its translation is CASRLTGGATNEKLFF. The V gene is TRBV2, the J gene TRBJ1-4, with 9 bases fitting TRBD1. The CDR3 extends over 16 amino acids. Germline V lookup: CDR1 SNHLY, CDR2 FYNNEI. Trimming took 6 bases from V and 0 from J; bases not matched to a gene: 5.

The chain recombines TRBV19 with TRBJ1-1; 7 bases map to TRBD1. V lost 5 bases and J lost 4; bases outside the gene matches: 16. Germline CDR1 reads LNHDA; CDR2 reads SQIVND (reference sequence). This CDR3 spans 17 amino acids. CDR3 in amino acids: CASSLIPRGRSTTEAFF. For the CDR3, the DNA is TGTGCCAGTAGTCTCATTCCGAGGGGGCGGAGTACCACTGAAGCTTTCTTT.

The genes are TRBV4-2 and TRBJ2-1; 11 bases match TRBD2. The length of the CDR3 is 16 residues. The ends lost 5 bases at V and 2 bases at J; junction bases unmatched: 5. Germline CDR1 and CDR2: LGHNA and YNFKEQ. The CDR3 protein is CASSTSGSPPYNEQFF. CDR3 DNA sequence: TGTGCCAGCAGCACTAGCGGGAGCCCTCCCTACAATGAGCAGTTCTTC.

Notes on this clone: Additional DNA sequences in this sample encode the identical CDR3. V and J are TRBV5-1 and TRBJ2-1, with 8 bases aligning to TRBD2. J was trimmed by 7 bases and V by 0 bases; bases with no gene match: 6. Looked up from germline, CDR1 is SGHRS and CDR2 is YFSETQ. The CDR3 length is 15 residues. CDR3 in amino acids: CASSLAGLAGNEQFF. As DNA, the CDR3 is TGCGCCAGCAGCTTGGCAGGACTAGCCGGGAATGAGCAGTTCTTC.

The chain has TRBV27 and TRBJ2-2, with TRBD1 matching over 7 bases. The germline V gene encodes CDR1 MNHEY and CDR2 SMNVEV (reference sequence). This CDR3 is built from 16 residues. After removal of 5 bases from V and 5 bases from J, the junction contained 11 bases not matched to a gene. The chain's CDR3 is CASSPSGGEGTGELFF. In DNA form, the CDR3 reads TGTGCCAGCAGTCCCTCAGGGGGAGAAGGAACCGGGGAGCTGTTTTTT.